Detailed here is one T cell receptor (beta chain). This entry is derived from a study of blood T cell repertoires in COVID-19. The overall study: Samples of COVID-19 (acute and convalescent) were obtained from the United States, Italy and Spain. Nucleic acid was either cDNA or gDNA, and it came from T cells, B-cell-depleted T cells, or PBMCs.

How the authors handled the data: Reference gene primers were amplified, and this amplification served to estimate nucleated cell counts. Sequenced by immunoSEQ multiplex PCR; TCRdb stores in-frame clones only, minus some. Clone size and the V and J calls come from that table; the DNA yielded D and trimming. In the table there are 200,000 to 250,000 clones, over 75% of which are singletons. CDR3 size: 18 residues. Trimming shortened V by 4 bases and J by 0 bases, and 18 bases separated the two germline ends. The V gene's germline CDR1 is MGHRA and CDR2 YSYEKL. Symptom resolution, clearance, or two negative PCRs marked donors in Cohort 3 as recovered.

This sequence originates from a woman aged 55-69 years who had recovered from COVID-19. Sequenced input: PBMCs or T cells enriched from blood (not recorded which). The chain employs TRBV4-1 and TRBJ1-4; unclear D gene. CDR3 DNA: TGCGCCAGCAGCCCTCGTGGGCAGAGAAGTGCAACTAATGAAAAACTGTTTTTT. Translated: CASSPRGQRSATNEKLFF.